These 21 T cell receptor beta chains share one sample of origin, sequenced in a study of CD8 T cells in Susac syndrome. The RNA, about 0.5 to 1 ug, was put through reverse transcription using random hexamers. TCRdb itself ran the immunoSEQ multiplex PCR reads through MiXCR, one entry per CDR3 protein. Among approximately 190,000 distinct CDR3 sequences, 85% to 95% were seen once, and the ten largest hold about 0.17%. The sequenced material came from CD8+ T cells from PBMCs. The receptors were gathered from a human donor with Susac syndrome.

The V gene is TRBV2, the J gene TRBJ2-7, with D possibly TRBD1 on 6 matching bases. V lost 7 bases and J 2 bases, leaving 12 bases between the germline ends. CDR3 length: 13 residues. Germline lookup yields CDR1 SNHLY and CDR2 FYNNEI. The CDR3 bases are TGTGCCAGCATGGGGACAATTACCTACGAGCAGTACTTC. Its translation: CASMGTITYEQYF.

J is TRBJ1-2 and V is TRBV25-1; D not resolved. V was trimmed by 3 bases and J by 3 bases, leaving 11 bases between them. This CDR3 contains 14 residues. The germline V gene has CDR1 MGHDK and CDR2 SYGVNS. CDR3 sequence reads: CASSDPTQDYGYTF. The DNA of the CDR3 is TGTGCCAGCAGTGACCCGACACAAGACTATGGCTACACCTTC.

CDR3 sequence (DNA): TGTGCCAGCAGTCCTTGGGACAGGGGGGGAGAGACCCAGTACTTC. Protein: CASSPWDRGGETQYF. The chain links TRBV27 to TRBJ2-5; 11 nucleotides match TRBD1. Germline V gives CDR1 MNHEY, CDR2 SMNVEV (reference sequence). The CDR3 is made up of 15 amino acids. The V gene end was trimmed by 5 bases and the J gene end by 4 bases; junction bases not matched to a gene: 6.

The genes are TRBV6-5 and TRBJ1-2, with D unresolved. Germline CDR1 is MNHEY and CDR2 is SVGAGI. Trimming removed 2 bases from V and 4 bases from J, with 17 bases in between. There are 16 residues in the CDR3. The CDR3 sequence: CASSYRPREDVYGYTF. In DNA, the CDR3 is TGTGCCAGCAGTTACCGTCCAAGGGAGGATGTCTATGGCTACACCTTC.

The chain carries TRBV28 and TRBJ2-7, with 8 bases identical to TRBD1. The CDR3 length is 15 residues. The trim removed 3 bases at V and 2 bases at J, leaving 6 bases unmatched. Germline lookup yields CDR1 MDHEN and CDR2 SYDVKM. The CDR3 sequence: CASSFRDRTPYEQYF. The CDR3 DNA sequence: TGTGCCAGCAGTTTCCGGGACAGGACTCCCTACGAGCAGTACTTC.

The rearrangement links TRBV29-1 to TRBJ2-2; 8 nucleotides match TRBD2. With V trimmed by 3 bases and J by 6 bases, 6 bases remained unmatched. The CDR3 consists of 14 residues. CDR1 SQVTM and CDR2 ANQGSEA come from the germline V gene. CDR3 in amino acids: CSVDQRESAGELFF. The DNA for the CDR3 is TGCAGCGTTGATCAGCGGGAGAGTGCCGGGGAGCTGTTTTTT.

The chain carries TRBV6-2 or TRBV6-3 and TRBJ2-5; D is perhaps TRBD1 (6 bases). CDR1 and CDR2 from the germline V gene are MNHEY and SVGEGT. V lost 6 bases, J lost 2 bases, and 19 bases lay in between. The CDR3 has 16 residues. The CDR3, as DNA: TGTGCCAGCAGGAATATATCCTGGGGGCGGCAAGAGACCCAGTACTTC. Protein: CASRNISWGRQETQYF.

This clonotype came up once. The chain links TRBV7-6 to TRBJ2-5, with D perhaps matching TRBD2 (5 bases). CDR1 is SGHVS, CDR2 FNYEAQ, per germline. The CDR3 runs to 16 residues. V lost 5 bases and J lost 3, with 19 bases in between. CDR3 in amino acids: CASSPGLRVQEETQYF. The CDR3, as DNA: TGTGCCAGCAGCCCCGGACTCCGGGTCCAAGAAGAGACCCAGTACTTC. Using reference TRBV7-6 and TRBJ2-5 for the parts outside the CDR3, the full variable domain is GAGVSQSPRYKVTKRGQDVALRCDPISGHVSLYWYRQALGQGPEFLTYFNYEAQQDKSGLPNDRFSAERPEGSISTLTIQRTEQRDSAMYRCASSPGLRVQEETQYFGPGTRLLVL.

This chain connects TRBV29-1 to TRBJ2-1; 8 bases map to TRBD2. The CDR3 spans 18 residues. The germline V gene has CDR1 SQVTM and CDR2 ANQGSEA. V lost 5 bases to trimming and J lost 4 bases; unmatched junction nucleotides: 19. CDR3 DNA sequence: TGCAGCGTTAACCCGCGGAACTCCCAGCGGGGGCCGTACAATGAGCAGTTCTTC. It is translated as CSVNPRNSQRGPYNEQFF.

This rearrangement joins TRBV4-1 to TRBJ2-1; the match to TRBD2 covers 8 bases. The CDR3 loop spans 14 amino acids. Germline CDR1 reads MGHRA; CDR2 reads YSYEKL. J gave up 5 bases and V 7 bases, and 7 bases lay outside the gene matches. The CDR3 region is CASTPGTRHNEQFF. The CDR3 DNA sequence: TGCGCCAGCACGCCAGGGACTAGGCACAATGAGCAGTTCTTC.

The chain recombines TRBV2 with TRBJ1-5, with 7 nucleotides matching TRBD1. From germline, CDR1 is SNHLY and CDR2 FYNNEI. There are 15 residues in the CDR3. J was trimmed by 0 bases and V by 8 bases; bases with no gene match: 7. In nucleotides, the CDR3 is TGTGCCAGCGGACAGGCCCGCTATAGCAATCAGCCCCAGCATTTT. Translation: CASGQARYSNQPQHF. Full variable domain (outside the CDR3, taken from reference TRBV2 and TRBJ1-5): EPEVTQTPSHQVTQMGQEVILRCVPISNHLYFYWYRQILGQKVEFLVSFYNNEISEKSEIFDDQFSVERPDGSNFTLKIRSTKLEDSAMYFCASGQARYSNQPQHFGDGTRLSIL.

The rearrangement uses TRBV6-1 and TRBJ1-2, with 8 bases identical to TRBD1. With V trimmed by 1 base and J by 8 bases, 9 bases remained unmatched. Germline V gives CDR1 MNHNS, CDR2 SASEGT. This CDR3 spans 15 amino acids. CDR3 coding DNA: TGTGCCAGCAGTGAAGAGGGCAGGGGGCGTATCGGCTACACCTTC. Translated: CASSEEGRGRIGYTF.

The V gene is TRBV5-1, the J gene TRBJ2-3, with D maybe TRBD1 (5 bases). CDR1 and CDR2 (germline): SGHRS, YFSETQ. V dropped 5 bases and J dropped 2 bases, with 18 bases sitting between them. The CDR3 is 16 amino acids. The CDR3 sequence is CASSAEAGPLTDTQYF. The CDR3 coding sequence is TGCGCCAGCAGTGCCGAGGCAGGGCCCCTCACAGATACGCAGTATTTT.

This rearrangement joins TRBV12-3 or TRBV12-4 to TRBJ2-5; D is possibly TRBD1 (6 bases). Trimming pared 5 bases from V and 4 bases from J, leaving 14 bases between. The CDR3 totals 14 residues. CDR3 region: CASSPGTSRETQYF. In DNA form, the CDR3 reads TGTGCCAGCAGTCCTGGGACATCGAGAGAGACCCAGTACTTC.

The genes are TRBV27 and TRBJ2-2; 8 bases line up with TRBD1. Per germline, CDR1 MNHEY and CDR2 SMNVEV (reference sequence). With 9 bases clipped from V and 3 bases from J, the junction kept 9 bases outside the gene matches. CDR3 size: 15 residues. This chain's CDR3 is CASGPGTGHTGELFF. For the CDR3, the DNA is TGTGCCAGTGGACCTGGGACAGGTCACACCGGGGAGCTGTTTTTT.

The chain links TRBV2 to TRBJ1-5; 7 nucleotides align to TRBD1. V dropped 8 bases and J dropped 2; count of bases not matched to a gene: 6. This CDR3 has 14 amino acids. Germline-derived CDR1 and CDR2 are SNHLY and FYNNEI. The CDR3 DNA reads as TGTGCCAGCCAAGGACAGGTCGGCAATCAGCCCCAGCATTTT. Translated: CASQGQVGNQPQHF.

The V and J genes are TRBV5-4 and TRBJ2-7, with 7 bases lining up with TRBD1. The CDR3 is 15 residues long. In germline, CDR1 is SGHNT, CDR2 YYREEE (reference sequence). The trim removed 4 bases at V and 5 bases at J, leaving 12 bases unmatched. The CDR3: CASSLRRQGLDEQYF. CDR3 sequence (DNA): TGTGCCAGCAGCCTCCGACGACAGGGTCTAGACGAGCAGTACTTC.

The chain joins TRBV28 to TRBJ2-1; the match to TRBD2 covers 11 bases. The CDR3 spans 16 residues. Germline CDR1 MDHEN, CDR2 SYDVKM. The trim removed 4 bases at V and 8 bases at J, leaving 10 bases unmatched. CDR3 in amino acids: CASSSIAGGPSDEQFF. The CDR3 bases are TGTGCCAGCAGTTCAATAGCGGGAGGGCCCTCCGATGAGCAGTTCTTC.

The V and J genes are TRBV5-1 and TRBJ2-1; 11 nucleotides agree with TRBD2. Trimming removed 1 base from V and 0 bases from J; junction bases left unmatched: 6. The CDR3 extends over 18 amino acids. The germline CDR1 and CDR2 sequences are SGHRS and YFSETQ. The CDR3 region is CASSLTSGGLSSYNEQFF. DNA of the CDR3: TGCGCCAGCAGCTTGACTAGCGGGGGCCTTAGCTCCTACAATGAGCAGTTCTTC. Together with reference TRBV5-1 and TRBJ2-1, the CDR3 gives the full variable domain: KAGVTQTPRYLIKTRGQQVTLSCSPISGHRSVSWYQQTPGQGLQFLFEYFSETQRNKGNFPGRFSGRQFSNSRSEMNVSTLELGDSALYLCASSLTSGGLSSYNEQFFGPGTRLTVL.

The genes are TRBV13 and TRBJ2-7; 8 bases are a match to TRBD1. Germline CDR1 and CDR2: PRHDT and FYEKMQ (reference sequence). V trimming: 5 bases; J trimming: 0 bases; junction bases outside the gene matches: 6. This CDR3 comprises 15 residues. This CDR3 reads CASSVDRGYSYEQYF. The CDR3 DNA is TGTGCCAGCAGCGTAGACAGGGGCTACTCCTACGAGCAGTACTTC.

The gene calls are TRBV30 and TRBJ1-2; D not resolved. The CDR3 contains 12 residues. Germline assignment: CDR1 GTSNPN and CDR2 SVGIG (reference sequence). Trimming left V 5 bases short and J 1 base short, with 8 bases between. CDR3: CAWEEFNYGYTF. CDR3 sequence (DNA): TGTGCCTGGGAGGAATTTAACTATGGCTACACCTTC.